This T cell receptor beta chain was sequenced for a study of cytomegalovirus exposure and HLA in healthy donors. Study context: T cells numbering about 200 million yielded around 120 million unique TCR beta sequences in an earlier analysis.

Primers for the PCR totalled 60 Vbeta and 13 Jbeta. Clones were read by immunoSEQ multiplex PCR, and TCRdb kept only the in-frame ones, dropping some. The data show about 130,000 clones, more than 9% seen once. CDR3 length: 15 amino acids. CDR1 SGHVS and CDR2 FNYEAQ come from the germline V gene. Deletions cut 4 bases from V and 3 bases from J, with 14 bases between. Concerning this clone: Its antigen is undetermined.

Overall study results and limits: Rare TCR sequences dominated, though some public TCRs recurred in many donors. In a later analysis, compared with equally common non-associated chains, HLA-associated beta chains were more expanded.

This chain joins TRBV7-6 and TRBJ2-3; tentatively, D is TRBD2 (6 bases). The source of this sequence is a woman aged 18-29 years in good health and CMV-seropositive. The sequenced material came from PBMCs. CDR3 coding DNA: TGTGCCAGCAGCTCATCGGGACTGATAACAGATACGCAGTATTTT. Translating it yields CASSSSGLITDTQYF.